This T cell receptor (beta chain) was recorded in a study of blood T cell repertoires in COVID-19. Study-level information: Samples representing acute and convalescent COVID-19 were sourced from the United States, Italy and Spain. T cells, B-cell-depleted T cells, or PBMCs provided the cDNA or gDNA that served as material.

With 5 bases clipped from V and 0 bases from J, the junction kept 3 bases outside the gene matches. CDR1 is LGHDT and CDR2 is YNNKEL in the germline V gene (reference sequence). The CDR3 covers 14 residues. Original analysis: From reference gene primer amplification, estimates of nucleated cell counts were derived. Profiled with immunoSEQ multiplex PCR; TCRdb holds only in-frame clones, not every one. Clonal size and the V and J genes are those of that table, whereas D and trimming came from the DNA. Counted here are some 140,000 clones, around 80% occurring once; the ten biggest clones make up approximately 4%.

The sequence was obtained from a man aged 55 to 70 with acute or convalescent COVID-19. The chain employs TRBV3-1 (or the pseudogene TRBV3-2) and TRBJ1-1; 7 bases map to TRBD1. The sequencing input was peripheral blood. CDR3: CASSLGQLNTEAFF. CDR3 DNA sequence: TGTGCCAGCAGCTTGGGACAGCTGAACACTGAAGCTTTCTTT.